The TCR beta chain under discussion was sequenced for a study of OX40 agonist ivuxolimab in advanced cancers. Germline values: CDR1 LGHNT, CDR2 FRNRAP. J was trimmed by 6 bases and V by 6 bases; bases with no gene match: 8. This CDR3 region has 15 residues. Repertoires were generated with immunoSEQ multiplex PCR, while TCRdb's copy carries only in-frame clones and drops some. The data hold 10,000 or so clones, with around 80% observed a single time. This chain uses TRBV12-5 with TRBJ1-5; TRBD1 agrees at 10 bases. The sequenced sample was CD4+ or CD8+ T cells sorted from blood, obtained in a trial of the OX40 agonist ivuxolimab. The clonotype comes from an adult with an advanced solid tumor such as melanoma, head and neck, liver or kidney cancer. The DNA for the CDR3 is TGTGCTAGTGGCCGTGGACAGGGGGTGATTCAGCCCCAGCATTTT. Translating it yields CASGRGQGVIQPQHF.